These 9 T cell receptor beta chains share one sample of origin, sequenced in a study of T cells in Graves' hyperthyroidism and ophthalmopathy. RNA transcripts served as the template for amplifying TCR beta CDR3 regions. The HTBI primer set was used in a first-round RT-PCR of the TCR CDR3. One entry per CDR3 protein, called by TCRdb with MiXCR from the multiplex PCR reads. The table includes roughly 800,000 distinct CDR3 sequences, about 38% detected once. Sample: blood. Source of these receptors: a man younger than 35 with Graves' hyperthyroidism.

V gene TRBV6-2 or TRBV6-3 combines with J gene TRBJ2-7; 9 bases match TRBD2. Germline loops: CDR1 MNHEY, CDR2 SVGEGT. Trimming took 4 bases from V and 4 from J; bases not matched to a gene: 8. The CDR3 spans 15 residues. In nucleotides, the CDR3 is TGTGCCAGCAGTTTTAGCGGGAGTGGTACGTACGAGCAGTACTTC. Residues: CASSFSGSGTYEQYF.

This clonotype was picked up many times. The V call is TRBV2, the J call TRBJ1-1, with 11 bases identical to TRBD1. The V gene end was trimmed by 10 bases and the J gene end by 7 bases; junction bases not matched to a gene: 11. Germline V lookup: CDR1 SNHLY, CDR2 FYNNEI. The CDR3 runs 14 residues. CDR3 residues: CATIGDRGFYEAFF. The CDR3 region has the DNA TGTGCCACTATTGGGGACAGGGGGTTTTATGAAGCTTTCTTT.

The chain links TRBV5-1 to TRBJ1-1, with D perhaps matching TRBD1 (5 bases). The germline V gene has CDR1 SGHRS and CDR2 YFSETQ. This CDR3 has 13 amino acids. V was trimmed by 3 bases and J by 4 bases, leaving 10 bases between them. The CDR3 DNA reads as TGCGCCAGCAGCTGGGGCGATTTCACTGAAGCTTTCTTT. Translation: CASSWGDFTEAFF.

V usage is TRBV5-3 and J usage is TRBJ1-5; 11 nucleotides line up with TRBD1. TRBV5-3 is treated as an ORF (open reading frame) with a function not yet certain. The CDR3 runs to 11 residues. V shed 10 bases, J shed 10 bases, and the junction held 4 bases outside the gene matches. As DNA, the CDR3 is TGTGCCTGGACAGGGGGCCTTCCCCAGCATTTT. This translates into CAWTGGLPQHF.

The table lists this clonotype with a few counts. This sequence joins TRBV3-2 and TRBJ1-6; the table's TRBD1 call for D was not verified on the DNA. TRBV3-2 is a pseudogene segment. The CDR3 consists of 15 residues. The CDR3 loop is CASSQRTERPFRLHF. In DNA form, the CDR3 reads TGTGCCAGCAGCCAAAGGACGGAACGCCCCTTCAGGCTCCACTTT.

The chain has TRBV6-6 and TRBJ2-5, with TRBD1 matching over 8 bases. The germline V gene encodes CDR1 MNHNY and CDR2 SVGAGI (reference sequence). The CDR3 length is 15 residues. After removal of 4 bases from V and 5 bases from J, the junction contained 9 bases not matched to a gene. Written as DNA, the CDR3 is TGTGCCAGCAGTTCCGTCGCAGGGGGCATGGAGACCCAGTACTTC. It specifies CASSSVAGGMETQYF.

V is TRBV7-2 and J is TRBJ1-5; D possibly corresponds to TRBD1 (6 bases). This CDR3 has 16 amino acids. The V gene's germline CDR1 is SGHTA and CDR2 FQGNSA. V lost 2 bases and J lost 2, with 13 bases in between. The CDR3 nucleotides read TGTGCCAGCAGCTTATCGGTCAGACAGGGCAATCAGCCCCAGCATTTT. It translates to CASSLSVRQGNQPQHF.

With regard to this clonotype: At one end, the junction sequence differs from germline, possibly due to a read error. V is TRBV20-1 and J is TRBJ2-7, with a possible D match to TRBD2 (6 bases). The CDR3 is 12 residues long. Looked up from germline, CDR1 is DFQATT and CDR2 is SNEGSKA (reference sequence). CDR3 region: CNASLGGYEQYF. DNA for the CDR3: TGCAATGCTAGTCTGGGAGGCTACGAGCAGTACTTC.

This clonotype was seen a few times. The rearrangement joins TRBV5-1 to TRBJ2-2; D remains unclear. V lost 2 bases and J 4 bases, leaving 15 bases between the germline ends. CDR3 length: 16 amino acids. Germline CDR1 SGHRS, CDR2 YFSETQ. For the CDR3, the DNA is TGCGCCAGCAGCTTCTTGGGATACTCGTCCACCGGGGAGCTGTTTTTT. Amino acid sequence: CASSFLGYSSTGELFF.